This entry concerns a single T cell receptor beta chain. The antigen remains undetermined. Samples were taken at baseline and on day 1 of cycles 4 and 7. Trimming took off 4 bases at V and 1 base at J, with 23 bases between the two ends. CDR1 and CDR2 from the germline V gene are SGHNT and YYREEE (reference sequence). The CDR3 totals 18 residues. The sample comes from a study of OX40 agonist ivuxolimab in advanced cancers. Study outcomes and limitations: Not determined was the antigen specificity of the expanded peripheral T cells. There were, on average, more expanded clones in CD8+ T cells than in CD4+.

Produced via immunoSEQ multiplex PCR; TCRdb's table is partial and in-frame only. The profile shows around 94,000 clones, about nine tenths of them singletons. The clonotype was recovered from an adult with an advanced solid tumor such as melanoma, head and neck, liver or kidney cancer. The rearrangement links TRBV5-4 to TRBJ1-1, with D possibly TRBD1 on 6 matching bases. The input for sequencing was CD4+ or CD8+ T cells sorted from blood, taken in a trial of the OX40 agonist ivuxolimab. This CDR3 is CASSRGGQGKGSNTEAFF. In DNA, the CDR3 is TGTGCCAGCAGCAGGGGGGGGCAGGGGAAAGGGTCGAACACTGAAGCTTTCTTT.